These 20 T cell receptor beta chains came from one sample sequenced in a study of T-cell reconstitution after alpha-beta-depleted transplantation in children (dated by TCRdb to 2015 to 2016). Receptor libraries were prepared by PCR. These reads were obtained on an Illumina HiSeq 2500. TCR libraries were prepared with molecular barcoding, using unique molecular identifiers to normalize TCRbeta repertoire quantification. TCRdb trimmed the raw reads at Q25, called clones with MiXCR and kept productive beta chains. CDR3 protein duplicates are merged, each entry listing the most common genes and DNA. This sample comprises about 980,000 distinct CDR3 sequences, about 29% of them detected only once. The ten largest clones represent roughly 31% of the sample. The intended sense of this specimen's treatment or condition label: allogeneic hematopoietic cell transplantation with graft depleted of TCRalphabeta T cells and CD19 B cells.

Sequenced material: PBMCs, mostly from graft donor cells, taken 360 days after TCRalphabeta/CD19-depleted stem cell transplant. These TCRs come from a boy younger than two who had a stem cell transplant for SCID, so the T cells may come from the graft donor.

There are a few counts of this clonotype. This sequence joins TRBV4-1 and TRBJ2-1; TRBD2 agrees at 8 bases. The CDR3 sequence is 18 residues long. V shed 1 base, J shed 7 bases, and the junction held 15 bases outside the gene matches. Germline-derived CDR1 and CDR2 are MGHRA and YSYEKL. The CDR3 protein is CASSQVPPRTSGKNEQFF. Here the CDR3 DNA reads TGCGCCAGCAGCCAAGTACCGCCCCGCACTAGCGGCAAGAATGAGCAGTTCTTC.

The chain couples TRBV4-1 to TRBJ2-1, with 8 bases that match TRBD2. CDR1 and CDR2 from the germline V gene are MGHRA and YSYEKL. The V and J ends lost 1 base and 3 bases, in that order; junction bases with no gene match: 5. The CDR3 is 16 residues long. CDR3 DNA: TGCGCCAGCAGCCAAGGTGACGGGGGGGACTACAATGAGCAGTTCTTC. As protein: CASSQGDGGDYNEQFF.

The rearrangement links TRBV28 to TRBJ1-5, with 8 positions matching TRBD1. V lost 5 bases, J lost 0 bases, and 9 bases stayed unmatched. This CDR3 has 17 residues. The germline CDR1 and CDR2 sequences are MDHEN and SYDVKM. CDR3 bases: TGTGCCAGCAGTCCCGTTCCGGGACAGGCTAGCAATCAGCCCCAGCATTTT. Its translation is CASSPVPGQASNQPQHF.

J is TRBJ2-7 and V is TRBV20-1; tentative D call: TRBD1 (8 bases). The CDR3 consists of 15 residues. The ends were cut back, 6 bases at V and 1 base at J, with 19 bases in the middle. Germline-derived CDR1 and CDR2 are DFQATT and SNEGSKA (reference sequence). The CDR3 reads CSAGPGQGGSYEQYF. The CDR3 region has the DNA TGCAGTGCGGGCCCCGGACAGGGAGGGTCCTACGAGCAGTACTTC.

The V and J genes are TRBV28 and TRBJ2-3; the D gene is possibly TRBD1 (5 bases). V lost 5 bases to trimming and J lost 2 bases, with 17 bases between them. The CDR3 extends over 16 amino acids. Looked up from germline, CDR1 is MDHEN and CDR2 is SYDVKM. The CDR3 spells CASSSHPRAPTDTQYF. The CDR3 DNA sequence: TGTGCCAGCAGTAGTCACCCCAGGGCCCCCACAGATACGCAGTATTTT.

This clonotype showed up just a few times. J is TRBJ2-5 and V is TRBV20-1; 7 nucleotides line up with TRBD2. The CDR3 spans 15 residues. The J segment lost 1 base and the V segment lost 0 bases, leaving 5 bases of the junction unmatched. Germline V gene data show CDR1 as DFQATT and CDR2 as SNEGSKA (reference sequence). CDR3 sequence reads: CSARDFSGVQETQYF. For the CDR3, the DNA is TGCAGTGCTAGAGATTTCAGCGGGGTCCAAGAGACCCAGTACTTC.

The rearrangement uses TRBV11-1 and TRBJ2-1, with D perhaps assigned TRBD1 or TRBD2 (5 bases each). Germline CDR1 SGHAT, CDR2 FQDESV (reference sequence). The V gene lost 5 bases and the J gene lost 5 bases, with 25 bases spanning the gap. This CDR3 is 18 amino acids long. CDR3 coding DNA: TGTGCCAGCAGCGGGACCGGGACCGTTCGTGCGGGCGACAATGAGCAGTTCTTC. It yields the protein CASSGTGTVRAGDNEQFF.

This chain joins TRBV12-3 or TRBV12-4 and TRBJ2-5, with 11 bases matching TRBD2. Trimming at V came to 6 bases and at J to 2 bases, leaving 5 bases not matched to a gene. The CDR3 sequence is 15 residues long. CDR3 region: CASRHSGGAQETQYF. The CDR3 DNA is TGTGCCAGCAGGCATAGCGGGGGGGCTCAAGAGACCCAGTACTTC.

The rearrangement uses TRBV5-1 and TRBJ2-3, with unresolved D. Trimming shortened V by 2 bases and J by 4 bases, and 5 bases separated the two germline ends. This CDR3 has 12 residues. CDR1 is SGHRS and CDR2 is YFSETQ in the germline V gene. The CDR3 region is CASSFFADTQYF. CDR3 sequence (DNA): TGCGCCAGCAGCTTTTTCGCAGATACGCAGTATTTT.

V and J are TRBV7-9 and TRBJ2-2; D not resolved. V gave up 1 base and J gave up 3 bases, with 15 bases separating them. The CDR3 runs to 17 residues. Germline V gene sequence: CDR1 SEHNR, CDR2 FQNEAQ (reference sequence). CDR3 protein: CASSLVFYSLHTGELFF. CDR3 DNA sequence: TGTGCCAGCAGCTTAGTATTCTACAGTTTACACACCGGGGAGCTGTTTTTT. The full variable domain, in which reference TRBV7-9 and TRBJ2-2 provide the parts outside the CDR3, is DTGVSQNPRHKITKRGQNVTFRCDPISEHNRLYWYRQTLGQGPEFLTYFQNEAQLEKSRLLSDRFSAERPKGSFSTLEIQRTEQGDSAMYLCASSLVFYSLHTGELFFGEGSRLTVL.

In its sample, this clonotype was seen a few times. The chain is built from TRBV11-2 and TRBJ1-1, with a weak D call TRBD1 (6 bases). Germline V lookup: CDR1 SGHAT, CDR2 FQNNGV. Trimming removed 2 bases at V and 5 bases at J, with 12 bases between. The CDR3 is 14 amino acids. CDR3 bases: TGTGCCAGCAGCTTATACAGCCAGGGGACTGAAGCTTTCTTT. It yields the protein CASSLYSQGTEAFF. Combining the CDR3 with reference TRBV11-2 and TRBJ1-1 gives the whole variable domain EAGVAQSPRYKIIEKRQSVAFWCNPISGHATLYWYQQILGQGPKLLIQFQNNGVVDDSQLPKDRFSAERLKGVDSTLKIQPAKLEDSAVYLCASSLYSQGTEAFFGQGTRLTVV.

The chain employs TRBV10-3 and TRBJ2-3; TRBD2 matches 9 bases. The CDR3 sequence is 17 residues long. V lost 0 bases to trimming and J lost 3 bases; unmatched junction nucleotides: 7. Germline CDR1 and CDR2: ENHRY and SYGVKD. The CDR3 DNA is TGTGCCATCAGTGAGTCCCCTAGCGGGGAAAGGACAGATACGCAGTATTTT. Its protein product is CAISESPSGERTDTQYF.

This clonotype was recorded many times. The CDR3 DNA sequence: TGTGCCAGCACCTACACCGGGGAGCTGTTTTTT. Encoded protein: CASTYTGELFF. This chain uses TRBV6-6 with TRBJ2-2; no firm D call. V gave up 7 bases and J gave up 3 bases, with 3 bases separating them. Germline V gene sequence: CDR1 MNHNY, CDR2 SVGAGI (reference sequence). The CDR3 sequence is 11 residues long.

The chain combines TRBV5-1 with TRBJ2-3; 11 positions agree with TRBD1. The V gene end was trimmed by 3 bases and the J gene end by 2 bases; junction bases not matched to a gene: 2. The CDR3 consists of 15 residues. Germline CDR1 is SGHRS and CDR2 is YFSETQ. CDR3 in amino acids: CASSSGQGDTDTQYF. The CDR3 nucleotides read TGCGCCAGCAGCTCGGGACAGGGGGACACAGATACGCAGTATTTT.

This chain uses TRBV6-1 with TRBJ1-2, with 7 bases lining up with TRBD1. The CDR3 length is 14 residues. Germline trimming cut 8 bases from V and 4 bases from J; bases unmatched to any gene: 10. The germline CDR1 and CDR2 sequences are MNHNS and SASEGT. CDR3 DNA: TGTGCCAGCGCCGACAGGGTCCCTATCTATGGCTACACCTTC. Protein sequence: CASADRVPIYGYTF.

This clonotype was observed a few times. The rearrangement links TRBV12-3 or TRBV12-4 to TRBJ2-7; 9 bases are shared with TRBD2. Losses at the gene ends were 6 bases for V and 5 bases for J; bases not matched to a gene: 14. The CDR3 is made up of 16 amino acids. For the CDR3, the DNA is TGTGCCAGCAGCCCCTGGACTAGCGCCATAGGGAACGAGCAGTACTTC. It is translated as CASSPWTSAIGNEQYF.

This clonotype turned up a few times. The V gene is TRBV6-2 or TRBV6-3, the J gene TRBJ1-2; a weak D match, TRBD1 (6 bases). The CDR3 covers 14 residues. V was shortened by 6 bases and J by 5 bases, with 16 bases between the two germline ends. CDR1 MNHEY and CDR2 SVGEGT come from the germline V gene. CDR3 amino acids: CASRLTGKGYGYTF. The CDR3 DNA is TGTGCCAGCAGACTTACAGGGAAGGGGTATGGCTACACCTTC.

J is TRBJ2-7 and V is TRBV5-5; D not resolved. Looked up from germline, CDR1 is SGHKS and CDR2 is YYEKEE (reference sequence). The CDR3 has 13 amino acids. The V and J ends lost 4 bases and 7 bases respectively, with 15 bases between them. As DNA, the CDR3 is TGTGCCAGCAGCCACATGGGCCCGAGGGAGCAGTACTTC. It translates to CASSHMGPREQYF.

This clonotype has only one observation. V and J are TRBV7-2 and TRBJ2-1, with unresolved D. CDR1 and CDR2 from the germline V gene are SGHTA and FQGNSA. The CDR3 is 14 residues long. Trimming took off 2 bases at V and 7 bases at J, with 12 bases between the two ends. The CDR3 loop is CASSLMGTLNEQFF. CDR3 coding DNA: TGTGCCAGCAGCTTAATGGGAACTTTGAATGAGCAGTTCTTC.

This clonotype was found a few times. The rearrangement uses TRBV5-1 and TRBJ2-2; TRBD1 matches at 9 bases. This CDR3 comprises 18 residues. Trimming removed 0 bases from V and 3 bases from J; junction bases left unmatched: 9. Germline V lookup: CDR1 SGHRS, CDR2 YFSETQ. DNA for the CDR3: TGCGCCAGCAGCTTGGCCAAGTTACAGGGGGCCTACACCGGGGAGCTGTTTTTT. Translation gives CASSLAKLQGAYTGELFF.